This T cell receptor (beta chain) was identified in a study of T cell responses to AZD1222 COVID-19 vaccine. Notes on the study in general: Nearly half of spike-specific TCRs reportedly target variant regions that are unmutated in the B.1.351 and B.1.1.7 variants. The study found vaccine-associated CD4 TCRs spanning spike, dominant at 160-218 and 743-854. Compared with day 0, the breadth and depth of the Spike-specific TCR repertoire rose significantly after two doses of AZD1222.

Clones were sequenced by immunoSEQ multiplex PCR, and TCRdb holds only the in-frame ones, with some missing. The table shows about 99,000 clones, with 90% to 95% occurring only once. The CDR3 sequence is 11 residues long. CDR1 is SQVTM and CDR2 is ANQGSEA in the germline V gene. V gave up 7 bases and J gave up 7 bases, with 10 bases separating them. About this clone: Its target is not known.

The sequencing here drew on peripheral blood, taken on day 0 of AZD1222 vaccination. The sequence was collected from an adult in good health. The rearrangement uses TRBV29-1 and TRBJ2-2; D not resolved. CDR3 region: CSAAYRGELFF. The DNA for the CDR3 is TGCAGCGCCGCTTACCGCGGGGAGCTGTTTTTT.